This TCR beta chain was observed in a study of blood T cell repertoires in COVID-19 (dated by TCRdb to about 2020). For the wider study: The collaborator samples originated in the United States, Italy and Spain and spanned the acute and convalescent phases of COVID-19. The material from the prospective study consisted of cDNA or gDNA derived from T cells, B-cell-depleted T cells, or PBMCs. Deeply sampled blood TCRbeta repertoires from subjects exposed to, actively infected with, or recovered from COVID-19 were included in the dataset. The repertoires were released in a freely available public database meant as a resource for research on the immune response to SARS-CoV-2. The samples were drawn from two sources: the first 160 participants of the ongoing ImmuneRACE study, and over 1,000 subjects contributed by 6 global collaborators. The sample metadata nearly always contained a de-identified subject ID, COVID-19 status, age in years and sex. Where available, HLA class I and class II types were taken from metadata supplied by the sample provider and were not determined by assay-based typing.

Each collaborating institution followed its own protocols to collect whole blood in K2EDTA tubes. Collaborator samples were shipped for TCRbeta analysis as frozen whole blood, isolated PBMCs, or DNA extracted from either sample type. TCRbeta CDR3 regions were amplified from genomic DNA using the immunoSEQ Assay, a bias-controlled multiplex PCR. As for the authors' bioinformatics: The number of nucleated cells in each sample was estimated by amplification of reference gene primers within the assay. To quantify the absolute abundance of each unique TCRbeta CDR3 rearrangement, sequence reads were collapsed and filtered. For each sample, productive Simpson clonality was calculated as the square root of Simpson's diversity index over productive rearrangements. In TCRdb, the immuneACCESS table is reduced to in-frame sequences with V and J assigned. These tables do not hold every clone; where another copy was compared, an unresolved V gene accounts for under half, and the others remain unexplained. The DNA gave D and trimming, while V, J and clone size come from that table. The sample includes roughly 75,000 clones, with 74% observed a single time. The ten largest clones represent 2.5% to 3% of the sample.

General conclusions and limits of the study: The quantity of clinical and demographic metadata differed by source and by participant and was supplied without curation.

Concerning this clone itself: Its antigen is still unknown. Base quality data are lacking; no much larger clone is found one base away.

The TCR was taken from a human donor with acute or convalescent COVID-19. The donor label of this sample is uncertain. The sequenced material came from peripheral blood.

This receptor carries the CDR3 CASQGGSIVKQFF. The nucleotides are TGTGCCTCTCAGGGAGGGTCAATAGTTAAGCAGTTCTTC. The rearranged segments are TRBV30 and TRBJ2-1; 7 middle bases align to TRBD2. The CDR3, from cysteine to phenylalanine, totals 13 residues. The kept DNA is CDR3 alone, 39 bases in frame from the first base. The germline V gene (reference sequence) supplies CDR1 GTSNPN and CDR2 SVGIG. Trimming takes 7 bases off V and 11 bases off J; junction bases not matched to a gene: 14. With the portions outside the CDR3 filled from the reference TRBV30 and TRBJ2-1 genes, the complete variable region becomes SQTIHQWPATLVQPVGSPLSLECTVEGTSNPNLYWYRQAAGRGLQLLFYSVGIGQISSEVPQNLSASRPQDRQFILSSKKLLLSDSGFYLCASQGGSIVKQFFGPGTRLTVL.